The text below deals with one T cell receptor (beta chain). Trimming left V 1 base short and J 12 bases short, with 10 bases between. CDR1 LGHDT and CDR2 YNNKEL come from the germline V gene (reference sequence). This CDR3 comprises 11 residues. TCRdb keeps only in-frame clones here, not all; method: immunoSEQ multiplex PCR. The data hold approximately 70,000 clones, with around nine tenths observed a single time. The data belong to a study of blood T cell repertoires in COVID-19. The chain carries TRBV3-1 (or the pseudogene TRBV3-2) and TRBJ2-7, with a possible D match to TRBD2 (6 bases). Sequenced: peripheral blood. This TCR was recovered from a human donor in a cohort sampled during active COVID-19. CDR3 DNA: TGTGCCAGCAGCCAAGTGGGACTGCCGTACTTC. Protein: CASSQVGLPYF.